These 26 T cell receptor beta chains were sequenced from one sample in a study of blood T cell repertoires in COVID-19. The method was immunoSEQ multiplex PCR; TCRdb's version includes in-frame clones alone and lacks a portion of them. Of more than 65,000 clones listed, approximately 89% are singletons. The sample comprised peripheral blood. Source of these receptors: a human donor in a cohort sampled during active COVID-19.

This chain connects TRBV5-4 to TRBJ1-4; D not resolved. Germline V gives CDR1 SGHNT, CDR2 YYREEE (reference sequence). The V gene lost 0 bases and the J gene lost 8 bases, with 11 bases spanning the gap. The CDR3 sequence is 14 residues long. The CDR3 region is CASSLAGSSEKLFF. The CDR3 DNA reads TGTGCCAGCAGCTTGGCCGGGTCTAGCGAAAAACTGTTTTTT.

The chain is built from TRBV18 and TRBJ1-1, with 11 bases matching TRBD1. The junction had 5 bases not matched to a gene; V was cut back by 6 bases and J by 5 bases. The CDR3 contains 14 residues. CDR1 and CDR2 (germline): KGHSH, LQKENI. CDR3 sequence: CASSGQGAATEAFF. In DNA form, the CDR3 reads TGTGCCAGCTCCGGACAGGGGGCAGCGACTGAAGCTTTCTTT.

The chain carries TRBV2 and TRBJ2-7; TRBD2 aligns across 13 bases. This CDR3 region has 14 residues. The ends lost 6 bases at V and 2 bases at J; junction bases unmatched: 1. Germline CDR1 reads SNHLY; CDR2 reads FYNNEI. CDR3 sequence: CASSGLAGAYEQYF. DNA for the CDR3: TGTGCCAGCAGCGGACTAGCGGGGGCCTACGAGCAGTACTTC.

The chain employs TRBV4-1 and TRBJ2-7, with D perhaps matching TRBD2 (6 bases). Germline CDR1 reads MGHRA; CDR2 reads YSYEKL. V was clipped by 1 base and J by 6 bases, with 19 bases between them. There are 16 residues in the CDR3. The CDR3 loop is CASSQVSRGLSGEQYF. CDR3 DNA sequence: TGCGCCAGCAGCCAAGTCTCGCGGGGTCTGAGTGGCGAGCAGTACTTC.

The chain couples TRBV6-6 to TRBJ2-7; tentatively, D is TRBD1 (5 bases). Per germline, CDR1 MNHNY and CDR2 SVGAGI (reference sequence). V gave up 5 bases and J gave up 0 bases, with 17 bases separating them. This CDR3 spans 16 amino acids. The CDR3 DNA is TGTGCCAGCAGTGCCGCAGGGCAGTTGGGCTCCTACGAGCAGTACTTC. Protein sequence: CASSAAGQLGSYEQYF.

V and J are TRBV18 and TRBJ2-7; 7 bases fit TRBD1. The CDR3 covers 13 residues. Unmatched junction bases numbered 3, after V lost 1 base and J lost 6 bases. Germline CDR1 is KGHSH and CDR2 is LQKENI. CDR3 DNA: TGTGCCAGCTCACCACGGACAGGTGGCGAGCAGTACTTC. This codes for CASSPRTGGEQYF.

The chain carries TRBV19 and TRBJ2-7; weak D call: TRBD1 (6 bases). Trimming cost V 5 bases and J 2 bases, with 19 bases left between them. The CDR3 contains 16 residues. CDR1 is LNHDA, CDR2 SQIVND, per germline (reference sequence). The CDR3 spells CASSYDQGLPAYEQYF. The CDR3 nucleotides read TGTGCCAGTAGTTACGACCAGGGGCTTCCGGCCTACGAGCAGTACTTC.

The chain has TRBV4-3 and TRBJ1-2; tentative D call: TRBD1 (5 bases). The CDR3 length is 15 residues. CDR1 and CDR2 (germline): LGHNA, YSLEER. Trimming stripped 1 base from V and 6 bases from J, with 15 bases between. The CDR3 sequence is CASSQVVSGFDGYTF. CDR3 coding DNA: TGCGCCAGCAGCCAAGTGGTGTCAGGGTTCGATGGCTACACCTTC.

CDR3 in DNA: TGTGCCAGCAGCCCCCTCCCCATTATGGGGAGGCCCTACGAGCAGTACTTC. Translating gives CASSPLPIMGRPYEQYF. The rearrangement joins TRBV28 to TRBJ2-7; tentative D call: TRBD2 (6 bases). CDR1 and CDR2 (germline): MDHEN, SYDVKM. Trimming shortened V by 6 bases and J by 2 bases, and 23 bases separated the two germline ends. There are 17 residues in the CDR3. The complete variable domain, with remaining parts taken from reference TRBV28 and TRBJ2-7, reads DVKVTQSSRYLVKRTGEKVFLECVQDMDHENMFWYRQDPGLGLRLIYFSYDVKMKEKGDIPEGYSVSREKKERFSLILESASTNQTSMYLCASSPLPIMGRPYEQYFGPGTRLTVT.

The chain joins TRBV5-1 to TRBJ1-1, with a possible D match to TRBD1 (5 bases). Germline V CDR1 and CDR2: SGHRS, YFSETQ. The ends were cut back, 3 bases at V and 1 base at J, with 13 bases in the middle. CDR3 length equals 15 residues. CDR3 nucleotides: TGCGCCAGCAGCTCCGGTCGACAGACGAACACTGAAGCTTTCTTT. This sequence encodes CASSSGRQTNTEAFF.

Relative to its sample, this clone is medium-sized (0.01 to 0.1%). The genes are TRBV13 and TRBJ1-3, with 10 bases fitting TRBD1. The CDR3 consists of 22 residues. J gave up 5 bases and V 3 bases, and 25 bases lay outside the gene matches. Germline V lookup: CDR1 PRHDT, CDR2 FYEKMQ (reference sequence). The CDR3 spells CASSLGEIDRDRGIRKRNTIYF. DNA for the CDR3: TGTGCCAGCAGCTTGGGGGAGATTGACCGGGACAGGGGAATAAGGAAGCGAAACACCATATATTTT.

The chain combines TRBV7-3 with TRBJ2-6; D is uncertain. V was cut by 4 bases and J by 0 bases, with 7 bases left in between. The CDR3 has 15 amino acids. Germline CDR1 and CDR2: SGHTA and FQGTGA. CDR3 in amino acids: CASSSPVSGANVLTF. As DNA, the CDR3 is TGTGCCAGCAGCTCACCAGTCTCTGGGGCCAACGTCCTGACTTTC. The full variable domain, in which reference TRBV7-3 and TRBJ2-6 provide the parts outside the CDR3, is GAGVSQTPSNKVTEKGKYVELRCDPISGHTALYWYRQSLGQGPEFLIYFQGTGAADDSGLPNDRFFAVRPEGSVSTLKIQRTERGDSAVYLCASSSPVSGANVLTFGAGSRLTVL.

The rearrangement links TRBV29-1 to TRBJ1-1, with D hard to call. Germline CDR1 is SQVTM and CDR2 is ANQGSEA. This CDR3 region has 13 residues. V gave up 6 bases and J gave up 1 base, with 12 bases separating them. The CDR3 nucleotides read TGCAGCGTGGCAATACAGAAGAACACTGAAGCTTTCTTT. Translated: CSVAIQKNTEAFF.

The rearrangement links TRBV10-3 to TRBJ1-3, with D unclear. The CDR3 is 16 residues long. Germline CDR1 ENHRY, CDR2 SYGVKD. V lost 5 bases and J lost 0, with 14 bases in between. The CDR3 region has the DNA TGTGCCATCAGTCCCTCCACACCAACCTCTGGAAACACCATATATTTT. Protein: CAISPSTPTSGNTIYF.

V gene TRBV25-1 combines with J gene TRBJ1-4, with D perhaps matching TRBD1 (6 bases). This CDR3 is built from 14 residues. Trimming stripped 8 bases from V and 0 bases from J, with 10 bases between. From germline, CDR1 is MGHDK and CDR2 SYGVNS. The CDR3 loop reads CASRDTSTNEKLFF. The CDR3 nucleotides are TGTGCCAGCCGGGACACTTCAACTAATGAAAAACTGTTTTTT.

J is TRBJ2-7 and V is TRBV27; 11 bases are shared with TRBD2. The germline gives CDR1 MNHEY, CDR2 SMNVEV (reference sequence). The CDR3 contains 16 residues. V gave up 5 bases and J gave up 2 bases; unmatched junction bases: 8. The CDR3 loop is CASSHTSGGAPYEQYF. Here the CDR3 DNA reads TGTGCCAGCAGTCATACTAGCGGGGGAGCTCCCTACGAGCAGTACTTC.

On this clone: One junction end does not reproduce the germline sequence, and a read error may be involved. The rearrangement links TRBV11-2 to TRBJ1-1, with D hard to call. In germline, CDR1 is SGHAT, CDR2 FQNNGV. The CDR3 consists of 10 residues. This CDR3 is CASSSLDTSF. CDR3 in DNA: TGTGCCAGCAGCTCCCTCGACACTTCCTTT.

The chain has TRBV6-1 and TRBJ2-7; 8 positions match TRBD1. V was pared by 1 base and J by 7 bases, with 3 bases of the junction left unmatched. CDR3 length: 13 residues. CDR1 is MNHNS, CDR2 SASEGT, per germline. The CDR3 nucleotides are TGTGCCAGCAGTGAAGTCAGGACAGGGGAGCAGTACTTC. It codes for CASSEVRTGEQYF.

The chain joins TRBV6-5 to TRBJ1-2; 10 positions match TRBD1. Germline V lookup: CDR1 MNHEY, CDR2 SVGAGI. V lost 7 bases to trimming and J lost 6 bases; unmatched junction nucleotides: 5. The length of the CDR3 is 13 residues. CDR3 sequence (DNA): TGTGCCAGCACCCGGACAGGGGGTGATGGCTACACCTTC. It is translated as CASTRTGGDGYTF.

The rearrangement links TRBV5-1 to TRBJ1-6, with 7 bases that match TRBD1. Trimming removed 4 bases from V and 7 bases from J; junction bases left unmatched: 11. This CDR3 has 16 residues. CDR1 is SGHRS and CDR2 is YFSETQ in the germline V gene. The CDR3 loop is CASSVEGQQENSPLHF. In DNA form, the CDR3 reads TGCGCCAGCAGCGTCGAGGGACAGCAAGAAAATTCACCCCTCCACTTT.

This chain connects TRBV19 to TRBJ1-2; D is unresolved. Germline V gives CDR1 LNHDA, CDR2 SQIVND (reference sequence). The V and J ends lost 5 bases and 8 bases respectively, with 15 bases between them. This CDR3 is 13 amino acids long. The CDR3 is CASSPGASGGYTF. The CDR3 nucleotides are TGTGCCAGTAGTCCCGGCGCCTCGGGAGGCTACACCTTC.

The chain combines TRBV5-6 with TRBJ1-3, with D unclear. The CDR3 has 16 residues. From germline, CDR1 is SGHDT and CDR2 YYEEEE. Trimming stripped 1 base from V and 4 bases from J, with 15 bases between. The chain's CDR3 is CASSLTGSIPGNTIYF. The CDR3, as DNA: TGTGCCAGCAGCTTGACGGGTAGCATCCCAGGAAACACCATATATTTT.

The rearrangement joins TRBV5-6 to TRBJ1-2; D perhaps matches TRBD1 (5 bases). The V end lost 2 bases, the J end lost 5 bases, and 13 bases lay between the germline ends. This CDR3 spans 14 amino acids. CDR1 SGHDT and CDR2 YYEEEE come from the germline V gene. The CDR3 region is CASSFGQGRYGYTF. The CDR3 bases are TGTGCCAGCAGCTTTGGGCAGGGTAGATATGGCTACACCTTC.

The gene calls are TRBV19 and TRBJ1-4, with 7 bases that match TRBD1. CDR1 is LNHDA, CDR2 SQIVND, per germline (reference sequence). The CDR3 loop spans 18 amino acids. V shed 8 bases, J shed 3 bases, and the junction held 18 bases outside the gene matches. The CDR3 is CASGGLPGQFPANEKLFF. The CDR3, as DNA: TGTGCCAGTGGAGGCCTACCGGGACAGTTTCCCGCTAATGAAAAACTGTTTTTT.

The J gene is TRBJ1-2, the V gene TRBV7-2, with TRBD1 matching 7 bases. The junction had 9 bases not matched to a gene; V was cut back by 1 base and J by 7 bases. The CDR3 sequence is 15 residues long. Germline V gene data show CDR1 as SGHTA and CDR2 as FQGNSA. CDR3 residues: CASSLGATGESGYTF. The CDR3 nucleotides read TGTGCCAGCAGCTTAGGAGCTACAGGGGAATCTGGCTACACCTTC.

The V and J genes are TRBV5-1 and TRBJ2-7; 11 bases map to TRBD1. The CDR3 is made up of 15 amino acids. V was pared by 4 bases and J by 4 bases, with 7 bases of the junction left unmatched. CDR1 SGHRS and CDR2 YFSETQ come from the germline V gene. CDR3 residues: CASSPGQGEGYEQYF. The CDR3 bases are TGCGCCAGCAGCCCGGGACAGGGGGAAGGTTACGAGCAGTACTTC.